Below, 22 T cell receptor beta chains from the same sample are listed, as sequenced in a study of cytomegalovirus exposure and HLA in healthy donors. The study ran its PCR with 60 Vbeta and 13 Jbeta primers. TCRdb's copy holds only in-frame clones and misses some; the assay was immunoSEQ multiplex PCR. In the table there are 75,000 to 100,000 clones, 74% of which are singletons. Sequenced: PBMCs. The receptors shown here come from a male donor in good health and CMV-seronegative.

V and J are TRBV30 and TRBJ2-7, with 8 bases aligning to TRBD1. Trimming cost V 2 bases and J 5 bases; bases outside gene matches: 2. Germline CDR1 GTSNPN, CDR2 SVGIG (reference sequence). This CDR3 is 12 amino acids long. The CDR3 nucleotides read TGTGCCTGGAGTTTCAGGGGGCACGAGCAGTACTTC. It encodes CAWSFRGHEQYF.

CDR3 in amino acids: CASSDPGTGSFYEQYF. The CDR3 DNA reads TGTGCCAGCAGCGATCCCGGGACAGGGTCCTTCTACGAGCAGTACTTC. This chain connects TRBV5-5 to TRBJ2-7; 9 nucleotides line up with TRBD1. The CDR3 has 16 amino acids. V lost 4 bases and J lost 3; bases outside the gene matches: 11. Germline V gives CDR1 SGHKS, CDR2 YYEKEE (reference sequence).

The chain couples TRBV7-2 to TRBJ2-7; no firm D call. The germline V gene encodes CDR1 SGHTA and CDR2 FQGNSA. V was trimmed by 4 bases and J by 3 bases, leaving 7 bases between them. There are 12 residues in the CDR3. DNA for the CDR3: TGTGCCAGCAGCTCCCTAAACTACGAGCAGTACTTC. Encoded protein: CASSSLNYEQYF.

V is TRBV19 and J is TRBJ2-5; 11 nucleotides line up with TRBD1. Germline V CDR1 and CDR2: LNHDA, SQIVND (reference sequence). V gave up 5 bases and J gave up 5 bases; unmatched junction bases: 7. The CDR3 has 15 residues. DNA for the CDR3: TGTGCCAGTAGTGACGGGACAGGGGGTTTTGAGACCCAGTACTTC. The encoded protein is CASSDGTGGFETQYF. Variable domain in full (rest from reference TRBV19 and TRBJ2-5): DGGITQSPKYLFRKEGQNVTLSCEQNLNHDAMYWYRQDPGQGLRLIYYSQIVNDFQKGDIAEGYSVSREKKESFPLTVTSAQKNPTAFYLCASSDGTGGFETQYFGPGTRLLVL.

Details on this clone: Because the CDR3's place on the DNA is in doubt, the DNA is left out and the CDR3 is given as listed by TCRdb. This rearrangement joins TRBV28 to TRBJ1-2; the DNA was not compared with TRBD1, the D call given in the table. The CDR3 region is 15 residues in length, termini included. From germline, CDR1 is MDHEN and CDR2 SYDVKM. Here the CDR3 reads CASSFFGQTIYGYTF.

The chain carries TRBV9 and TRBJ2-2; 7 bases fit TRBD2. Germline V lookup: CDR1 SGDLS, CDR2 YYNGEE. The CDR3 sequence is 13 residues long. Trimming took 5 bases from V and 5 from J; bases not matched to a gene: 3. DNA of the CDR3: TGTGCCAGCAGGGGGGGGACTACCGGGGAGCTGTTTTTT. Translated, it gives CASRGGTTGELFF.

The chain employs TRBV27 and TRBJ2-4; 13 positions match TRBD2. From germline, CDR1 is MNHEY and CDR2 SMNVEV (reference sequence). This CDR3 is 21 amino acids long. Germline trimming cut 2 bases from V and 0 bases from J; bases unmatched to any gene: 13. The CDR3 reads CASSLGGQLAGGPVAKNIQYF. CDR3 sequence (DNA): TGTGCCAGCAGTTTAGGGGGACAACTAGCGGGAGGGCCAGTAGCCAAAAACATTCAGTACTTC.

This chain uses TRBV9 with TRBJ2-7; TRBD2 aligns across 9 bases. V gave up 0 bases and J gave up 3 bases; unmatched junction bases: 1. Germline CDR1 is SGDLS and CDR2 is YYNGEE. The CDR3 consists of 14 residues. The CDR3 here is CASSVVSGSYEQYF. The CDR3 DNA sequence: TGTGCCAGCAGCGTAGTTAGCGGGAGCTACGAGCAGTACTTC.

The genes are TRBV7-9 and TRBJ2-5; a weak D match, TRBD2 (6 bases). V shed 5 bases and J shed 5 bases, with 12 bases lying between them. The CDR3 runs to 13 residues. CDR1 SEHNR and CDR2 FQNEAQ come from the germline V gene (reference sequence). CDR3 sequence: CASSQGGGETQYF. DNA of the CDR3: TGTGCCAGCAGCCAGGGAGGCGGGGAGACCCAGTACTTC.

CDR3 in DNA: TGTGCCAGCAGTTACGTCGACAGGGGCAACGAGGCTTTCTTT. It translates to CASSYVDRGNEAFF. The chain has TRBV6-6 and TRBJ1-1, with 8 bases aligning to TRBD1. J was trimmed by 11 bases and V by 2 bases; bases with no gene match: 10. Germline V gene data show CDR1 as MNHNY and CDR2 as SVGAGI (reference sequence). CDR3 length: 14 residues.

The chain uses TRBV5-4 and TRBJ2-7; 7 nucleotides agree with TRBD2. The trim removed 0 bases at V and 7 bases at J, leaving 1 base unmatched. Germline V lookup: CDR1 SGHNT, CDR2 YYREEE (reference sequence). CDR3 length equals 12 residues. The CDR3 DNA is TGTGCCAGCAGCTTGGTTAGCGGGGAGCAGTACTTC. Translated: CASSLVSGEQYF.

The chain employs TRBV28 and TRBJ1-3; TRBD1 aligns across 7 bases. The junction had 10 bases not matched to a gene; V was cut back by 3 bases and J by 2 bases. This CDR3 has 17 amino acids. CDR1 MDHEN and CDR2 SYDVKM come from the germline V gene. CDR3 sequence (DNA): TGTGCCAGCAGTTTTTCCCCCGGACAGGAAGCTGGAAACACCATATATTTT. It encodes CASSFSPGQEAGNTIYF. The variable domain in full, completed from reference TRBV28 and TRBJ1-3, reads DVKVTQSSRYLVKRTGEKVFLECVQDMDHENMFWYRQDPGLGLRLIYFSYDVKMKEKGDIPEGYSVSREKKERFSLILESASTNQTSMYLCASSFSPGQEAGNTIYFGEGSWLTVV.

The J gene is TRBJ2-7, the V gene TRBV6-1; perhaps TRBD2 as D (5 bases). Trimming cost V 4 bases and J 3 bases, with 13 bases left between them. Germline V gene sequence: CDR1 MNHNS, CDR2 SASEGT. The CDR3 is made up of 14 amino acids. For the CDR3, the DNA is TGTGCCAGCAGTGCGAGGGCCTACAACTACGAGCAGTACTTC. This translates into CASSARAYNYEQYF.

This clone has a handful of counts. The rearrangement links TRBV10-3 to TRBJ1-1; 8 bases are a match to TRBD1. In germline, CDR1 is ENHRY, CDR2 SYGVKD. The length of the CDR3 is 13 residues. Losses at the gene ends were 11 bases for V and 5 bases for J; bases not matched to a gene: 10. The CDR3 sequence is CAYRTGRETEAFF. The CDR3 DNA is TGTGCCTACCGGACAGGGAGGGAAACTGAAGCTTTCTTT.

This clone appeared once. This sequence joins TRBV9 and TRBJ2-1; 8 bases match TRBD1. Germline CDR1 and CDR2: SGDLS and YYNGEE. There are 14 residues in the CDR3. Trimming at V came to 8 bases and at J to 6 bases, leaving 10 bases not matched to a gene. CDR3 sequence reads: CASSGTGLINEQFF. CDR3 coding DNA: TGTGCCAGTTCCGGGACAGGACTTATCAATGAGCAGTTCTTC.

As to this clone: The sample carries other DNA sequences with the same CDR3. The rearrangement uses TRBV28 and TRBJ2-7; D is ambiguous. V was cut by 5 bases and J by 4 bases, with 9 bases left in between. The CDR3 totals 12 residues. CDR1 MDHEN and CDR2 SYDVKM come from the germline V gene. In DNA form, the CDR3 reads TGTGCCAGCAGTCTCCTATTGTACGAGCAGTACTTC. This sequence encodes CASSLLLYEQYF.

The V gene is TRBV28, the J gene TRBJ2-6; 8 bases are a match to TRBD2. Germline loops: CDR1 MDHEN, CDR2 SYDVKM. V lost 4 bases to trimming and J lost 0 bases; unmatched junction nucleotides: 5. The CDR3 runs 17 residues. CDR3 DNA: TGTGCCAGCAGTTCAGCGGGAGCGGGCTCTGGGGCCAACGTCCTGACTTTC. It is translated as CASSSAGAGSGANVLTF.

This clone was detected only a few times. The gene calls are TRBV6-5 and TRBJ2-7, with TRBD1 matching 10 bases. Per the germline V gene, CDR1 is MNHEY and CDR2 is SVGAGI. The V and J ends lost 9 bases and 2 bases, in that order; junction bases with no gene match: 4. The CDR3 is 13 residues long. As DNA, the CDR3 is TGTGCCAGTGGGACAGGGGTCCCCTACGAGCAGTACTTC. Translating it yields CASGTGVPYEQYF.

The V gene is TRBV15, the J gene TRBJ2-5; D is undetermined. The J call may be faulty, since TRBJ2-7 better matches the DNA end. The CDR3 extends over 14 amino acids. CDR1 LNHNV and CDR2 YYDKDF come from the germline V gene (reference sequence). CDR3 sequence reads: CATSRDQQHYEQYF. CDR3 sequence (DNA): TGTGCCACCAGCAGAGATCAGCAGCACTACGAGCAGTACTTC.

The count of this clone is one. The chain employs TRBV5-1 and TRBJ2-7; TRBD1 matches at 8 bases. With V trimmed by 5 bases and J by 4 bases, 11 bases remained unmatched. In germline, CDR1 is SGHRS, CDR2 YFSETQ. This CDR3 is 15 amino acids long. CDR3 coding DNA: TGCGCCAGCAGTCTGCCGGGACAGGCTAAGTACGAGCAGTACTTC. Protein sequence: CASSLPGQAKYEQYF.

V is TRBV6-5 and J is TRBJ1-3, with 7 bases matching TRBD1. V was pared by 6 bases and J by 4 bases, with 3 bases of the junction left unmatched. The CDR3 length is 13 residues. The germline V gene encodes CDR1 MNHEY and CDR2 SVGAGI. The CDR3 DNA reads as TGTGCCAGCAGGGGGACAGCCGGAAACACCATATATTTT. This encodes CASRGTAGNTIYF.

In its sample, this clone was seen a few times. V usage is TRBV7-8 and J usage is TRBJ2-7; D perhaps matches TRBD2 (7 bases). Looked up from germline, CDR1 is SGHVS and CDR2 is FQNEAQ. Trimming removed 5 bases from V and 3 bases from J, with 14 bases in between. The length of the CDR3 is 14 residues. CDR3 sequence reads: CASSLTGGGYEQYF. CDR3 nucleotide sequence: TGTGCCAGCAGCCTCACGGGGGGCGGCTACGAGCAGTACTTC. The full variable domain, completed using reference TRBV7-8 and TRBJ2-7, is GAGVSQSPRYKVAKRGQDVALRCDPISGHVSLFWYQQALGQGPEFLTYFQNEAQLDKSGLPSDRFFAERPEGSVSTLKIQRTQQEDSAVYLCASSLTGGGYEQYFGPGTRLTVT.